This is a list of T cell receptor beta chains from one sample in a study of pediatric ulcerative colitis. The repertoire was sequenced with immunoSEQ multiplex PCR; TCRdb's copy has only in-frame clones and lacks some. Of about 36,000 clones in the sample, 83% were seen once. The specimen sequenced was blood. These receptors originate from a girl aged 10-17 years with moderate ulcerative colitis. CDR3s include the opening cysteine and the closing phenylalanine or tryptophan. Each record gives: D gene, V gene, CDR3 length, J gene, clone size, CDR3 protein, CDR3 DNA. D genes are given only for firm matches. Some rows mark clone size as missing; the rest say once, few, many or name a class of expanded clone.

d_gene: NA
v_gene: TRBV18
len: 13
j_gene: TRBJ1-4
abundance: few
CDR3aa: CASSPWLNEKLFF
CDR3nt: TGTGCCAGCTCACCGTGGTTGAATGAAAAACTGTTTTTT

d_gene: NA
v_gene: TRBV2
len: 12
j_gene: TRBJ1-1
abundance: NA
CDR3aa: CASSFSGTEAFF
CDR3nt: TGTGCCAGCAGCTTTAGTGGGACTGAAGCTTTCTTT

d_gene: NA
v_gene: TRBV25-1
len: 11
j_gene: TRBJ1-1
abundance: few
CDR3aa: CASRGYTEAFF
CDR3nt: TGTGCCAGCCGGGGCTACACTGAAGCTTTCTTT

d_gene: TRBD2
v_gene: TRBV19
len: 15
j_gene: TRBJ2-3
abundance: NA
CDR3aa: CASSRTSGSTDTQYF
CDR3nt: TGTGCCAGTAGCCGGACTAGCGGGAGCACAGATACGCAGTATTTT

d_gene: NA
v_gene: TRBV10-2
len: 16
j_gene: TRBJ1-5
abundance: NA
CDR3aa: CASSESSTVSNQPQHF
CDR3nt: TGCGCCAGCAGTGAGTCGAGCACAGTTAGCAATCAGCCCCAGCATTTT

d_gene: NA
v_gene: TRBV7-8
len: 14
j_gene: TRBJ1-1
abundance: NA
CDR3aa: CASSWSRDYTEAFF
CDR3nt: TGTGCCAGCAGCTGGAGCCGAGACTACACTGAAGCTTTCTTT

d_gene: TRBD1
v_gene: TRBV10-2
len: 13
j_gene: TRBJ1-4
abundance: NA
CDR3aa: CASRGQLNEKLFF
CDR3nt: TGCGCCAGCAGGGGACAGCTTAATGAAAAACTGTTTTTT

d_gene: NA
v_gene: TRBV6-1
len: 14
j_gene: TRBJ2-7
abundance: NA
CDR3aa: CASSQGIVVDEQYF
CDR3nt: TGTGCCAGCAGTCAGGGAATCGTGGTAGACGAGCAGTACTTC

d_gene: NA
v_gene: TRBV4-2
len: 14
j_gene: TRBJ1-2
abundance: once
CDR3aa: CASNPTGINYGYTF
CDR3nt: TGTGCCAGCAACCCAACAGGGATTAACTATGGCTACACCTTC

d_gene: NA
v_gene: TRBV7-6
len: 13
j_gene: TRBJ1-2
abundance: NA
CDR3aa: CASGGVANYGYTF
CDR3nt: TGTGCCAGCGGGGGGGTGGCTAACTATGGCTACACCTTC

d_gene: NA
v_gene: TRBV7-9
len: 16
j_gene: TRBJ1-5
abundance: NA
CDR3aa: CASSLGLSGYNQPQHF
CDR3nt: TGTGCCAGCAGCTTAGGGCTCTCAGGGTACAATCAGCCCCAGCATTTT

d_gene: NA
v_gene: TRBV4-2
len: 17
j_gene: TRBJ2-6
abundance: NA
CDR3aa: CASSQDLGEAGANVLTF
CDR3nt: TGTGCCAGCAGCCAAGATTTGGGAGAGGCTGGGGCCAACGTCCTGACTTTC

d_gene: NA
v_gene: TRBV27
len: 12
j_gene: TRBJ2-7
abundance: NA
CDR3aa: CASEGSGCEQYF
CDR3nt: TGTGCCAGCGAGGGCTCAGGGTGCGAGCAGTACTTC

d_gene: NA
v_gene: TRBV6-5
len: 13
j_gene: TRBJ1-2
abundance: NA
CDR3aa: CASSYEGTIGYTF
CDR3nt: TGTGCCAGCAGTTACGAGGGAACCATCGGCTACACCTTC

d_gene: TRBD1
v_gene: TRBV30
len: 13
j_gene: TRBJ1-1
abundance: NA
CDR3aa: CAWSGTGNTEAFF
CDR3nt: TGTGCCTGGAGCGGGACAGGGAACACTGAAGCTTTCTTT

d_gene: NA
v_gene: TRBV30
len: 14
j_gene: TRBJ1-1
abundance: few
CDR3aa: CAWSLRSGYAEAFF
CDR3nt: TGTGCCTGGAGTCTCAGGTCAGGGTACGCTGAAGCTTTCTTT

d_gene: TRBD2
v_gene: TRBV5-1
len: 16
j_gene: TRBJ2-3
abundance: NA
CDR3aa: CASSLEWGLVTDTQYF
CDR3nt: TGCGCCAGCAGCTTGGAGTGGGGACTAGTGACAGATACGCAGTATTTT

d_gene: NA
v_gene: TRBV10-3
len: 13
j_gene: TRBJ1-3
abundance: few
CDR3aa: CAITLTQGNTIYF
CDR3nt: TGTGCCATCACTTTGACACAGGGAAACACCATATATTTT

d_gene: NA
v_gene: TRBV7-3
len: 13
j_gene: TRBJ2-1
abundance: NA
CDR3aa: CASSLGGRNEQFF
CDR3nt: TGTGCCAGCAGCTTGGGGGGCCGCAATGAGCAGTTCTTC

d_gene: NA
v_gene: TRBV5-3
len: 14
j_gene: TRBJ1-3
abundance: NA
CDR3aa: CARSPGTIGNTIYF
CDR3nt: TGTGCCAGAAGCCCTGGGACAATTGGAAACACCATATATTTT

d_gene: NA
v_gene: TRBV27
len: 12
j_gene: TRBJ2-7
abundance: few
CDR3aa: CASSIAPGEQYF
CDR3nt: TGTGCCAGCAGTATAGCACCGGGCGAGCAGTACTTC

d_gene: TRBD1
v_gene: TRBV6-5
len: 16
j_gene: TRBJ2-2
abundance: once
CDR3aa: CASSYRDRVNTGELFF
CDR3nt: TGTGCCAGCAGTTATCGGGACAGGGTCAACACCGGGGAGCTGTTTTTT

d_gene: NA
v_gene: TRBV19
len: 16
j_gene: TRBJ1-1
abundance: NA
CDR3aa: CASSSPGLGRWTEAFF
CDR3nt: TGTGCCAGTAGTTCACCGGGACTGGGGAGGTGGACTGAAGCTTTCTTT

d_gene: TRBD1
v_gene: TRBV18
len: 15
j_gene: TRBJ1-5
abundance: NA
CDR3aa: CASSPGTGGNWAQHF
CDR3nt: TGTGCCAGCTCACCCGGGACAGGGGGTAATTGGGCCCAGCATTTT